The sequence of this TCR beta chain was determined in a study of T cell responses to AZD1222 COVID-19 vaccine. The study's findings and limits: Donors skewed white British and female; clonal diversity was possibly underestimated. Regions 160-218 and 743-854 held dominance among vaccine-associated CD4 TCRs, which spanned spike. Just five or six AZD1222 recipients were seropositive at baseline.

Profiled with immunoSEQ multiplex PCR; TCRdb holds only in-frame clones, not every one. This table has about 100,000 clones, around nine tenths appearing once. As for this clone: Its specificity is unknown.

This TCR was sampled from an adult in good health. The starting material was peripheral blood, obtained on day 0 of AZD1222 vaccination.

CDR3 residues: CASSWGADAEAFF. The CDR3 bases are TGCGCCAGCAGCTGGGGGGCGGATGCTGAAGCTTTCTTT. The V gene is TRBV5-1, the J gene TRBJ1-1, with a tentative D call TRBD1 (6 bases). The CDR3 runs 13 residues. The germline V and J ends were trimmed by 3 bases and 6 bases, with 12 bases remaining between them. Germline assignment: CDR1 SGHRS and CDR2 YFSETQ. Full variable domain (missing parts from reference TRBV5-1 and TRBJ1-1): KAGVTQTPRYLIKTRGQQVTLSCSPISGHRSVSWYQQTPGQGLQFLFEYFSETQRNKGNFPGRFSGRQFSNSRSEMNVSTLELGDSALYLCASSWGADAEAFFGQGTRLTVV.